The entry below describes one T cell receptor (beta chain). The antigen is undetermined. Some clones are missing from TCRdb's copy, which holds only in-frame ones; the method was immunoSEQ multiplex PCR. Of about 52,000 clones listed, roughly 80% are singletons. After removal of 0 bases from V and 2 bases from J, the junction contained 1 base not matched to a gene. The CDR3 consists of 16 residues. The sample originates from a study of PD-L1 blockade in urothelial cancer. Study context: Males with bladder-origin urothelial cancer made up about 85% of the roughly 29 patients. Peripheral blood specimens exhibited a median yield of 141,255 T cells.

Study-level results: A pretreatment blood TCR clonality that fell below the median predicted better progression-free and overall survival.

The input for sequencing was PBMCs, taken around atezolizumab (anti-PD-L1) treatment. This clonotype was sampled from a man between 65 and 80 years old with urothelial cancer. The chain has TRBV5-3 and TRBJ2-7; 14 bases match TRBD2. TRBV5-3 is an ORF; its function is uncertain. The CDR3 region is CARSLGTSGRTYEQYF. The CDR3 DNA follows: TGTGCCAGAAGCTTGGGGACTAGCGGGAGGACCTACGAGCAGTACTTC.